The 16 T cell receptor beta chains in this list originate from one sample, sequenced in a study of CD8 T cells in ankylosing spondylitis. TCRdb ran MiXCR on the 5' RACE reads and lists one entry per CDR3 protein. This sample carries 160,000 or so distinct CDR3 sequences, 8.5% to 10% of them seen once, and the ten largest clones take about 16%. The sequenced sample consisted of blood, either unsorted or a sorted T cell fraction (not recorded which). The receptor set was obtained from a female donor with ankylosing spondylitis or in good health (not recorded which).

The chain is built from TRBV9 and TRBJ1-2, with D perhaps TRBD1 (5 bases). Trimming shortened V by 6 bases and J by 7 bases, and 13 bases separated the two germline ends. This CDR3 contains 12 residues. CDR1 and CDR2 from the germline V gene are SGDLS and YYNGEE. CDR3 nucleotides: TGTGCCAGCACGGGGCAAGAGTTTGGCTACACCTTC. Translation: CASTGQEFGYTF.

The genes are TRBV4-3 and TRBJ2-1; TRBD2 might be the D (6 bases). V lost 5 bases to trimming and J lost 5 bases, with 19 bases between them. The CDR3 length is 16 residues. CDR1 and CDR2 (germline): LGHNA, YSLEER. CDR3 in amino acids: CASSYYWARGNNEQFF. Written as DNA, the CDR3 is TGCGCCAGCAGCTACTATTGGGCTCGCGGGAACAATGAGCAGTTCTTC.

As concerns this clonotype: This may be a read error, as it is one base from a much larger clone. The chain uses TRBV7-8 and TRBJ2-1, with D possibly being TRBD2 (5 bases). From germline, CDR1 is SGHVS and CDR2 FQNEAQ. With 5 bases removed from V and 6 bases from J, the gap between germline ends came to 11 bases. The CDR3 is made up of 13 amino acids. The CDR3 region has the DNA TGTGCCAGCAGCGAACCCACTAGCAATGAGCAGTTCTTC. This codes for CASSEPTSNEQFF. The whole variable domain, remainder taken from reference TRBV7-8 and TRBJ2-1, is GAGVSQSPRYKVAKRGQDVALRCDPISGHVSLFWYQQALGQGPEFLTYFQNEAQLDKSGLPSDRFFAERPEGSVSTLKIQRTQQEDSAVYLCASSEPTSNEQFFGPGTRLTVL.

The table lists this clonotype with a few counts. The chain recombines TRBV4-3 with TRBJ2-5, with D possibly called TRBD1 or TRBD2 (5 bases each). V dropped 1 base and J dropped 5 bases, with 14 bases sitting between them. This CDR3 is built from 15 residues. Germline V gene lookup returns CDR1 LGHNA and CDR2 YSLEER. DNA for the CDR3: TGCGCCAGCAGCCAAGGCGAGGGGAGTTCGGAGACCCAGTACTTC. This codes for CASSQGEGSSETQYF.

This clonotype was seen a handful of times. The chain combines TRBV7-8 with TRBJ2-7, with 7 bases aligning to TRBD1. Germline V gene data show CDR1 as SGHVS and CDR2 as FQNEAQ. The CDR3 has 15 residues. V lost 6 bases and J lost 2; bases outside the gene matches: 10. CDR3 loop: CASSSTGTVTYEQYF. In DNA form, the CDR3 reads TGTGCCAGCAGTTCTACCGGGACAGTGACCTACGAGCAGTACTTC.

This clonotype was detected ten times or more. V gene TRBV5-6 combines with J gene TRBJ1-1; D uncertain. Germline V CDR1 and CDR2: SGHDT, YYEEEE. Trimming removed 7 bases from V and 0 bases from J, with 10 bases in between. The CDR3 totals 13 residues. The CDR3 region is CASGYRMNTEAFF. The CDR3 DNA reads TGTGCCAGCGGCTATAGGATGAACACTGAAGCTTTCTTT.

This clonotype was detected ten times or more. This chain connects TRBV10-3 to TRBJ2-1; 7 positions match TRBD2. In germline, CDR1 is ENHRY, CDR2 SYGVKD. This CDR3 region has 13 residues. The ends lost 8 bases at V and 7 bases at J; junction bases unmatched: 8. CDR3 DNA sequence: TGTGCCATCGTCGACGGGGGGAGGAATGAGCAGTTCTTC. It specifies CAIVDGGRNEQFF.

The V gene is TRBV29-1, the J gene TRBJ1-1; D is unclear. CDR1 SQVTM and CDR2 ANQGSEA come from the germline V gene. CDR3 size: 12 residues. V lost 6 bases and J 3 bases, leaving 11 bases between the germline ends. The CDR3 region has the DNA TGCAGCGTCTCTTTAGGGCACACTGAAGCTTTCTTT. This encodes CSVSLGHTEAFF.

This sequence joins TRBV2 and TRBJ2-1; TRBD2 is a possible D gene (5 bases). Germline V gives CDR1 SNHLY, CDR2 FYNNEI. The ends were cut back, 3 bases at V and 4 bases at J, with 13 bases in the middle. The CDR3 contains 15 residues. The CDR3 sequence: CASSDDGVGYNEQFF. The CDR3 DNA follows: TGTGCCAGCAGTGATGACGGGGTAGGGTACAATGAGCAGTTCTTC.

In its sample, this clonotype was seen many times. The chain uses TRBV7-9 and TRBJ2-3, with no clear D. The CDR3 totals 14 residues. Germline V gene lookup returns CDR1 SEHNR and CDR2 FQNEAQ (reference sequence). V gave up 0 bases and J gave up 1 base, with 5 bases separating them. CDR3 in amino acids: CASSLAYGTDTQYF. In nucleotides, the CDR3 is TGTGCCAGCAGCTTAGCTTATGGCACAGATACGCAGTATTTT. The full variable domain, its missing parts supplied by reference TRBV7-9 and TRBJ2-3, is DTGVSQNPRHKITKRGQNVTFRCDPISEHNRLYWYRQTLGQGPEFLTYFQNEAQLEKSRLLSDRFSAERPKGSFSTLEIQRTEQGDSAMYLCASSLAYGTDTQYFGPGTRLTVL.

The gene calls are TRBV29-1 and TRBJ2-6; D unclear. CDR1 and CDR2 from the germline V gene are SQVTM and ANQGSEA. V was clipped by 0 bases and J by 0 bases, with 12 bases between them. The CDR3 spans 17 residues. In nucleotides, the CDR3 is TGCAGCGTTGAAGAGTGGCCAGAGAGCTCTGGGGCCAACGTCCTGACTTTC. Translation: CSVEEWPESSGANVLTF.

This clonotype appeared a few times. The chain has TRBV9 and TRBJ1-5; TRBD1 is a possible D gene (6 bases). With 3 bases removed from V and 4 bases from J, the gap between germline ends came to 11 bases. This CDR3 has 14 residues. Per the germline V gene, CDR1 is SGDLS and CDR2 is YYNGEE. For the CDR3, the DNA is TGTGCCAGCAGCGGGGGGGGCGCAAATCAGCCCCAGCATTTT. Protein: CASSGGGANQPQHF. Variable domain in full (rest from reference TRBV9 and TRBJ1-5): DSGVTQTPKHLITATGQRVTLRCSPRSGDLSVYWYQQSLDQGLQFLIQYYNGEERAKGNILERFSAQQFPDLHSELNLSSLELGDSALYFCASSGGGANQPQHFGDGTRLSIL.

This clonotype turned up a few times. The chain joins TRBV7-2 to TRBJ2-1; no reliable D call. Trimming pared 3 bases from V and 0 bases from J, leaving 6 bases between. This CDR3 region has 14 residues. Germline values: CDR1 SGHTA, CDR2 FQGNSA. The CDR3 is CASSFSISYNEQFF. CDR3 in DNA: TGTGCCAGCAGCTTCTCCATCTCCTACAATGAGCAGTTCTTC.

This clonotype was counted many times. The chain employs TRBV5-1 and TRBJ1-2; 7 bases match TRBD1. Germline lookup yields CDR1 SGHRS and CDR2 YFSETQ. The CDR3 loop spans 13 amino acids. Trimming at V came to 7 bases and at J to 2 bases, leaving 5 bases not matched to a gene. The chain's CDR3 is CASGDRANYGYTF. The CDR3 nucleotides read TGCGCCAGCGGTGACAGGGCGAACTATGGCTACACCTTC.

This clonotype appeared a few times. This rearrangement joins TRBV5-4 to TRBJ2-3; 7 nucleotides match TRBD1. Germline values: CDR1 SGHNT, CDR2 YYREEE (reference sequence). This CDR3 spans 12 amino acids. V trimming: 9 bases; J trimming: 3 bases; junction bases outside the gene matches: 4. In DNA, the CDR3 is TGTGCCACACAGGGGCCGACAGATACGCAGTATTTT. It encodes CATQGPTDTQYF.

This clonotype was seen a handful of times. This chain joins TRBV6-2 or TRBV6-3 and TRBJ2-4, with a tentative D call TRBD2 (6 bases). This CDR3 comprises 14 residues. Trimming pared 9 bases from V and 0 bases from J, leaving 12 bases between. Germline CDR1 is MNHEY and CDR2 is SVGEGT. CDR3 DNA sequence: TGTGCCAGTACTCCGGGAGAAGCCAAAAACATTCAGTACTTC. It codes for CASTPGEAKNIQYF.